These T cell receptor beta chains were read from a single sample in a study of cytomegalovirus exposure and HLA in healthy donors. The data were produced by immunoSEQ multiplex PCR, yet TCRdb's version contains in-frame clones alone and is incomplete. Here the sample spans about 100,000 clones, around 80% being singletons. Material: PBMCs. The receptors here all came from a woman aged 18-29 years in good health and CMV-seronegative. Each CDR3 is given without its conserved first and last residue. Each record gives: CDR3 protein, J gene, V gene, CDR3 length.

CDR3: ASSIGGRLTDTQY; J: TRBJ2-3; V: TRBV19; length: 13
CDR3: ASSANRGLWSNQPQH; J: TRBJ1-5; V: TRBV19; length: 15
CDR3: ASSARYSNQPQH; J: TRBJ1-5; V: TRBV2; length: 12
CDR3: ASSATGANYGYT; J: TRBJ1-2; V: TRBV2; length: 12
CDR3: ASSASGGTTDTQY; J: TRBJ2-3; V: TRBV9; length: 13
CDR3: ASSGGRLDGYT; J: TRBJ1-2; V: TRBV7-9; length: 11
CDR3: ASSLQRGPGNTIY; J: TRBJ1-3; V: TRBV5-1; length: 13
CDR3: AWNRKSSGANVLT; J: TRBJ2-6; V: TRBV30; length: 13
CDR3: ASSLGPTKSGQY; J: TRBJ2-7; V: TRBV28; length: 12
CDR3: ASQQGPNEKLF; J: TRBJ1-4; V: TRBV28; length: 11
CDR3: ASSDTREETQY; J: TRBJ2-5; V: TRBV6-1; length: 11
CDR3: ASSLEFQGVFGANVLT; J: TRBJ2-6; V: TRBV5-4; length: 16
CDR3: ASSRTPGQLNTEAF; J: TRBJ1-1; V: TRBV23-1; length: 14
CDR3: ASRRLAGVSTEQF; J: TRBJ2-1; V: TRBV2; length: 13
CDR3: ASRTNRETEAF; J: TRBJ1-1; V: TRBV27; length: 11
CDR3: ASNSQNRETEAF; J: TRBJ1-1; V: TRBV11-1; length: 12
CDR3: ASSSGSSYEQY; J: TRBJ2-7; V: TRBV5-4; length: 11
CDR3: ATGIWTYGYT; J: TRBJ1-2; V: TRBV15; length: 10
CDR3: ASSPSRELNEQF; J: TRBJ2-1; V: TRBV28; length: 12
CDR3: ASSLWGGFGYT; J: TRBJ1-2; V: TRBV27; length: 11
CDR3: ASSQESQLAGYYNEQF; J: TRBJ2-1; V: TRBV4-1; length: 16
CDR3: ASSVVGAPISTDTQY; J: TRBJ2-3; V: TRBV9; length: 15
CDR3: SSSLLTENEKLF; J: TRBJ1-4; V: TRBV7-9; length: 12
CDR3: ASSPNRDRASPLH; J: TRBJ1-6; V: TRBV5-4; length: 13
CDR3: ASRAGGSYTEAF; J: TRBJ1-1; V: TRBV19; length: 12
CDR3: ATSRDRTGTYEQY; J: TRBJ2-7; V: TRBV15; length: 13
CDR3: ASSPELRYNEQF; J: TRBJ2-1; V: TRBV7-2; length: 12
CDR3: AGPRKGGTEAF; J: TRBJ1-1; V: TRBV6-6; length: 11
CDR3: ASRMLTGGSNQPQH; J: TRBJ1-5; V: TRBV28; length: 14
CDR3: ATSSTRTAKNTEAF; J: TRBJ1-1; V: TRBV15; length: 14
CDR3: ASSSHRDRRSYEQY; J: TRBJ2-7; V: TRBV7-9; length: 14
CDR3: ASSQLGDYGETQY; J: TRBJ2-5; V: TRBV4-3; length: 13
CDR3: ASSRTGGIYGYT; J: TRBJ1-2; V: TRBV7-9; length: 12
CDR3: ASSFLGQPTGEQY; J: TRBJ2-7; V: TRBV5-6; length: 13
CDR3: ATSGGEVPRGTQY; J: TRBJ2-5; V: TRBV15; length: 13
CDR3: ASSKGIVETQY; J: TRBJ2-5; V: TRBV19; length: 11
CDR3: ASSLQGNNEKLF; J: TRBJ1-4; V: TRBV28; length: 12
CDR3: ASTLGVGQGTNTGELF; J: TRBJ2-2; V: TRBV5-5; length: 16
CDR3: ANFTGLYEQY; J: TRBJ2-7; V: TRBV6-4; length: 10
CDR3: SSSLTNGGQRTYEQY; J: TRBJ2-7; V: TRBV7-9; length: 15
CDR3: ASIRRADYSNQPQH; J: TRBJ1-5; V: TRBV19; length: 14
CDR3: ASSRGGIEQY; J: TRBJ2-7; V: TRBV27; length: 10
CDR3: ASSPPGDRGFYGYT; J: TRBJ1-2; V: TRBV18; length: 14
CDR3: ASSLSGTGYRNTEAF; J: TRBJ1-1; V: TRBV27; length: 15
CDR3: ASSQTGGLYEQY; J: TRBJ2-7; V: TRBV27; length: 12
CDR3: ASSLATTIVDTQY; J: TRBJ2-3; V: TRBV7-2; length: 13
CDR3: ASSLRGTSSSEQY; J: TRBJ2-7; V: TRBV7-8; length: 13
CDR3: ASRTGTEYLKQF; J: TRBJ2-1; V: TRBV7-2; length: 12
CDR3: ASSFMGASSNQPQH; J: TRBJ1-5; V: TRBV5-6; length: 14
CDR3: ATLASYGYT; J: TRBJ1-2; V: TRBV6-1; length: 9
CDR3: ASSGGKGKGIISYEQY; J: TRBJ2-7; V: TRBV5-4; length: 16
CDR3: ASSSVVALYYEQY; J: TRBJ2-7; V: TRBV5-6; length: 13
CDR3: ASSGTGGYEQY; J: TRBJ2-7; V: TRBV27; length: 11
CDR3: ASSTGLATYEQY; J: TRBJ2-7; V: TRBV5-8; length: 12
CDR3: ASSQQDGTEAF; J: TRBJ1-1; V: TRBV4-1; length: 11